This note documents a single T cell receptor (beta chain) sequence. The data derive from a study of blood T cell repertoires in COVID-19. Background on the study: T cells, B-cell-depleted T cells, or PBMCs supplied cDNA or gDNA.

V was clipped by 6 bases and J by 5 bases, with 10 bases between them. This CDR3 has 12 amino acids. CDR1 SNHLY and CDR2 FYNNEI come from the germline V gene. Clones were read by immunoSEQ multiplex PCR, and TCRdb kept only the in-frame ones, dropping some. The profile shows roughly 88,000 clones, 80% to 90% of them singletons. The specimen was peripheral blood. This clonotype was sampled from a woman of 80 years or more with acute or convalescent COVID-19. The chain links TRBV2 to TRBJ1-1, with a possible D match to TRBD1 (6 bases). The CDR3 is CASRYRVTEAFF. The CDR3 bases are TGTGCCAGCAGATACAGGGTTACTGAAGCTTTCTTT.